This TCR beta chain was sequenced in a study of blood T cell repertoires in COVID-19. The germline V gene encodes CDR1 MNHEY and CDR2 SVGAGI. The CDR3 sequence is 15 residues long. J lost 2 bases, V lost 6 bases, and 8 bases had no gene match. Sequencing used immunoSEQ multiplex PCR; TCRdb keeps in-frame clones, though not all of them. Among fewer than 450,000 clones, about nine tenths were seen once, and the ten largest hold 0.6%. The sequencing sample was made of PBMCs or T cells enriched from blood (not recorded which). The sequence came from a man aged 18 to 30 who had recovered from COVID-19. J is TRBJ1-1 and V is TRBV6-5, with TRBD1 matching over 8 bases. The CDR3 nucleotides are TGTGCCAGCAGAAATCAGGGGGCAGGTAACACTGAAGCTTTCTTT. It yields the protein CASRNQGAGNTEAFF.